This T cell receptor beta chain originates from a study of early T cells in non-severe SARS-CoV-2 infection. Study-wide context: Whole-blood bulk RNA, unsorted, was sequenced, and chains were unpaired.

Individual cDNA molecules were tagged with unique molecular identifiers, the study reported. TCRdb re-derived calls from the 5' RACE reads in MiXCR, one entry per CDR3 protein. The sample carries roughly 75,000 distinct CDR3 sequences, approximately 12% recorded once. This clonotype was observed a handful of times. Its antigen is not identified. This CDR3 is built from 15 residues. Trimming pared 3 bases from V and 1 base from J, leaving 9 bases between. Per germline, CDR1 KGHDR and CDR2 SFDVKD. Study-wide results and limits: Matching with VDJdb favored anti-spike CD8 responses (missing private and CD4 specificities).

Sequenced material: whole blood. This chain joins TRBV24-1 and TRBJ1-5; tentatively, D is TRBD1 (5 bases). The clonotype was recovered from an adult who was a healthcare worker with PCR-confirmed SARS-CoV-2 infection or an uninfected control (not recorded which). For the CDR3, the DNA is TGTGCCACCAGTGATCCCCGACAGAGCAATCAGCCCCAGCATTTT. It yields the protein CATSDPRQSNQPQHF.